This T cell receptor (beta chain) was found in a study of T-cell reconstitution after alpha-beta-depleted transplantation in children. Researchers prepared the TCRbeta library using unique molecular identifiers, the study reports. MiXCR, applied by TCRdb to the PCR reads, yields one record per CDR3 protein. The sample lists about 190,000 distinct CDR3 sequences; approximately 6.6% were seen once. With V trimmed by 4 bases and J by 3 bases, 13 bases remained unmatched. CDR1 is SGHKS, CDR2 YYEKEE, per germline (reference sequence). The CDR3 totals 16 residues. The rearrangement uses TRBV5-5 and TRBJ2-7; 7 bases agree with TRBD1. The sequence came from a human donor who donated a stem cell graft to a child with Wiskott-Aldrich syndrome. The specimen was PBMCs from the stem cell graft donor, collected from the stem cell graft. The CDR3 protein is CASSIDDSRGYYEQYF. CDR3 DNA: TGTGCCAGCAGCATAGACGATAGCAGGGGGTACTACGAGCAGTACTTC.